The source of this TCR beta chain is a study of T cells in Graves' hyperthyroidism and ophthalmopathy. General observations from the study: The model predicted ophthalmopathy a median roughly 6.5 months before onset.

This clonotype was seen at least ten times. Its matching antigen is unknown. This CDR3 has 15 residues. Per germline, CDR1 MNHEY and CDR2 SVGEGT. V was trimmed by 7 bases and J by 2 bases, leaving 17 bases between them. Amplified TCR beta CDR3 regions came from RNA transcripts. HTBI primers were used for first-round RT-PCR of the TCR CDR3. Each CDR3 protein gets one entry after TCRdb re-called the multiplex PCR reads with MiXCR. The sample lists more than 450,000 distinct CDR3 sequences; 11% to 15% were seen once. The J gene is TRBJ1-1, the V gene TRBV6-2 or TRBV6-3, with a weak D call TRBD1 (5 bases). The sequenced material came from blood. The receptor's source is a woman between 40 and 50 years old with Graves' hyperthyroidism. The DNA of the CDR3 is TGTGCCAGCAACGACCTACGACAGAGTAACACTGAAGCTTTCTTT. Residues: CASNDLRQSNTEAFF.